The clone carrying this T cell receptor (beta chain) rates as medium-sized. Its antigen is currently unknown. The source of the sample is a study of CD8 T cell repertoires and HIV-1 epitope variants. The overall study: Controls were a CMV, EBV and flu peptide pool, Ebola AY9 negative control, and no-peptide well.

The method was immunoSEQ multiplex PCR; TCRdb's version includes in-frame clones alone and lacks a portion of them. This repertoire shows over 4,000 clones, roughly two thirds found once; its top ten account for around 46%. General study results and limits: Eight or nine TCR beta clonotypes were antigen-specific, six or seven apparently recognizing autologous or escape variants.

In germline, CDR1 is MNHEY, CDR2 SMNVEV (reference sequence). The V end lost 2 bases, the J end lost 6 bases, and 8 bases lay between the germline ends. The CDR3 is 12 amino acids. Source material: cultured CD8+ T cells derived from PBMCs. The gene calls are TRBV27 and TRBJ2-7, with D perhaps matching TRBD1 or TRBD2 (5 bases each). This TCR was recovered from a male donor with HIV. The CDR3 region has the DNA TGTGCCAGCAGTTTAGGGGGTAGCGAGCAGTACTTC. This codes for CASSLGGSEQYF.